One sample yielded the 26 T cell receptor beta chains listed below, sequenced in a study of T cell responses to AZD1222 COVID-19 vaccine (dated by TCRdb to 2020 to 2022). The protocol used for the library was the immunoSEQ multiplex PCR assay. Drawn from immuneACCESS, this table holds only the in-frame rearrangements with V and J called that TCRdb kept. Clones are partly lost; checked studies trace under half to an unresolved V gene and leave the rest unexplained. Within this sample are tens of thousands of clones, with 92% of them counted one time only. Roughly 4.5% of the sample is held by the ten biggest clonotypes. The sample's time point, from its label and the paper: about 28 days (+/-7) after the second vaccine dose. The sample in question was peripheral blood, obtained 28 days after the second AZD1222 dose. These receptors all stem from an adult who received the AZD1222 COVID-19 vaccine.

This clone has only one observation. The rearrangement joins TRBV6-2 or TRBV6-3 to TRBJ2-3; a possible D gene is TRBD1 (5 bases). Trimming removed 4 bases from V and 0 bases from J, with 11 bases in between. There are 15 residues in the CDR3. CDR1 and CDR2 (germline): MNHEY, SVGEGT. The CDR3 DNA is TGTGCCAGCAGTTGGTTGGACACTAGCACAGATACGCAGTATTTT. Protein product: CASSWLDTSTDTQYF.

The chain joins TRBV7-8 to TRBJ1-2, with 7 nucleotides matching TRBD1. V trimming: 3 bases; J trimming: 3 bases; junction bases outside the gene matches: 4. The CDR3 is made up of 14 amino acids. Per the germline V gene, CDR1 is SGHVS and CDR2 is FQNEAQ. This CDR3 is CASSFDRDYYGYTF. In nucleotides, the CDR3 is TGTGCCAGCAGCTTTGACAGGGACTACTATGGCTACACCTTC.

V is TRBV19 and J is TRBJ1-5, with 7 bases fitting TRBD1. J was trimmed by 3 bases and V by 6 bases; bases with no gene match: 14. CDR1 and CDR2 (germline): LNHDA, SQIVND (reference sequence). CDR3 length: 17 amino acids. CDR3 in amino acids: CASSATHGTAVNQPQHF. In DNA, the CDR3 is TGTGCCAGTAGCGCGACGCATGGGACAGCGGTCAATCAGCCCCAGCATTTT.

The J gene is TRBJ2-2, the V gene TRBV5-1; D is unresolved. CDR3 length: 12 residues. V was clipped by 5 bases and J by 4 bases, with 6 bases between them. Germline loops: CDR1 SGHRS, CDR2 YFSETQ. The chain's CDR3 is CASSRVTGELFF. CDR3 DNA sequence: TGCGCCAGCAGTCGAGTCACCGGGGAGCTGTTTTTT.

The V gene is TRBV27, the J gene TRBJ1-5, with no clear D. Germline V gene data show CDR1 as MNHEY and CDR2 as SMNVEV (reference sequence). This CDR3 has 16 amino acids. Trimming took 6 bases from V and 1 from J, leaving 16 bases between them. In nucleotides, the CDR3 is TGTGCCAGCAGCCCGTTGGGCGTAGGGAGCAATCAGCCCCAGCATTTT. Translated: CASSPLGVGSNQPQHF.

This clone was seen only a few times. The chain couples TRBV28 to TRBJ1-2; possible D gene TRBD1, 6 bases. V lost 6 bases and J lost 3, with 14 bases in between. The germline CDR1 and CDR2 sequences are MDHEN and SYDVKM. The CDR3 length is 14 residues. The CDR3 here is CASSLTGSDYGYTF. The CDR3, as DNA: TGTGCCAGCAGCCTGACAGGTTCGGACTATGGCTACACCTTC.

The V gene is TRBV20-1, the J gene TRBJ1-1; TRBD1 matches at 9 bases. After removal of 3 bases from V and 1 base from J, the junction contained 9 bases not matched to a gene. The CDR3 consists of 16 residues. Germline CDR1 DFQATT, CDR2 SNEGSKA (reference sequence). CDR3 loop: CSASPYRGQGNTEAFF. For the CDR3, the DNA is TGCAGTGCTAGTCCCTACAGGGGGCAGGGGAACACTGAAGCTTTCTTT.

The CDR3 nucleotides are TGCGCCAGCAGCCAAAAGGGGGCAGGCCAGCCCTATGGCTACACCTTC. Residues: CASSQKGAGQPYGYTF. This chain uses TRBV4-1 with TRBJ1-2, with TRBD1 identical over 7 bases. V lost 2 bases and J lost 4; bases outside the gene matches: 10. Germline V gives CDR1 MGHRA, CDR2 YSYEKL. There are 16 residues in the CDR3.

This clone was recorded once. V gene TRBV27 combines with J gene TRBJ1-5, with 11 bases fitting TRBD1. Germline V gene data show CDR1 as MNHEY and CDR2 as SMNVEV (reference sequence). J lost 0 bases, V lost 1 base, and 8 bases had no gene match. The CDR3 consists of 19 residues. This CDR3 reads CASSLWTGGSRYSNQPQHF. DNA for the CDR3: TGTGCCAGCAGTTTATGGACAGGGGGCAGTCGGTATAGCAATCAGCCCCAGCATTTT.

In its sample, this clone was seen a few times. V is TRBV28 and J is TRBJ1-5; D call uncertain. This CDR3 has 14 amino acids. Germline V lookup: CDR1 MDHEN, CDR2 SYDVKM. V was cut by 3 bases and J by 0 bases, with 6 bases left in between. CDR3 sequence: CASSLGNSNQPQHF. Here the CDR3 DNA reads TGTGCCAGCAGTTTGGGAAATAGCAATCAGCCCCAGCATTTT.

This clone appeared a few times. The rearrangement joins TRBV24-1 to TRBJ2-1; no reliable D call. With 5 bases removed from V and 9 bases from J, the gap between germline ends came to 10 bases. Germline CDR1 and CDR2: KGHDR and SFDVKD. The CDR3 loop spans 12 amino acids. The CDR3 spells CATSVGMGEQFF. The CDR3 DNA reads TGTGCCACCAGTGTGGGAATGGGTGAGCAGTTCTTC.

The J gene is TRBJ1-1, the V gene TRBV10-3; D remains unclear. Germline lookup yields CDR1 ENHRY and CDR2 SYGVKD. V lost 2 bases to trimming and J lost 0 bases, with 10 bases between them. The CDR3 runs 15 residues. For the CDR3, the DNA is TGTGCCATCAGTGAGATCCAAACAGTGAACACTGAAGCTTTCTTT. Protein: CAISEIQTVNTEAFF.

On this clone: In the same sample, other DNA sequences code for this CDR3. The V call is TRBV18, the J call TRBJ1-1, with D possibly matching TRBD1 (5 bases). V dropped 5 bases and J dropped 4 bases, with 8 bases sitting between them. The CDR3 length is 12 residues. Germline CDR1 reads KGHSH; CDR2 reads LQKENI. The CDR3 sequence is CASSGGGTEAFF. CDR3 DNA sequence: TGTGCCAGCTCAGGGGGGGGCACTGAAGCTTTCTTT.

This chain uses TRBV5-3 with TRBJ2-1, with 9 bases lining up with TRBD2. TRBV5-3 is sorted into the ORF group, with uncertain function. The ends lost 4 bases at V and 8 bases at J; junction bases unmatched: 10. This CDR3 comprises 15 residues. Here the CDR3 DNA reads TGTGCCAGAAGCCCGGGACTAGCTGAGTGCGATGAGCAGTTCTTC. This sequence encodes CARSPGLAECDEQFF.

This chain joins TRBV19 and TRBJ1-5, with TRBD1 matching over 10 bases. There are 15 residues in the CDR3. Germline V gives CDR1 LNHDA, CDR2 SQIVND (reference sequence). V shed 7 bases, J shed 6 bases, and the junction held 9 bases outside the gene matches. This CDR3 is CASTTGQGLFQPQHF. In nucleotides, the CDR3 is TGTGCCAGTACCACGGGACAGGGGTTGTTTCAGCCCCAGCATTTT. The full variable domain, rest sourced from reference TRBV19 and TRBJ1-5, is DGGITQSPKYLFRKEGQNVTLSCEQNLNHDAMYWYRQDPGQGLRLIYYSQIVNDFQKGDIAEGYSVSREKKESFPLTVTSAQKNPTAFYLCASTTGQGLFQPQHFGDGTRLSIL.

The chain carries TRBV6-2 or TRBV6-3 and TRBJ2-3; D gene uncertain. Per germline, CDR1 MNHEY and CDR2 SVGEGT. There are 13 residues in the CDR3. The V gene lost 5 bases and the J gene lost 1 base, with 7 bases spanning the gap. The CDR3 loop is CASSLWGTDTQYF. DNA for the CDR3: TGTGCCAGCAGTCTCTGGGGCACAGATACGCAGTATTTT.

The CDR3 DNA sequence: TGCGCCAGCAGTCGCGGGACAGGGGGTTACTCACCCCTCCACTTT. Translation: CASSRGTGGYSPLHF. V is TRBV23-1 and J is TRBJ1-6, with TRBD1 matching over 11 bases. TRBV23-1 is placed among ORFs of uncertain function. V lost 4 bases, J lost 10 bases, and 6 bases stayed unmatched. This CDR3 has 15 amino acids.

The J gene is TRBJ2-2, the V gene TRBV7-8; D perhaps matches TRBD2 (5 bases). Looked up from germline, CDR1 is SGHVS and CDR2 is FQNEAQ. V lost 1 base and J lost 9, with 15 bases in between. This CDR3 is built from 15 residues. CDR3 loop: CASSLEGGSFRELFF. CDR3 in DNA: TGTGCCAGCAGCTTAGAGGGTGGGAGTTTCCGGGAGCTGTTTTTT.

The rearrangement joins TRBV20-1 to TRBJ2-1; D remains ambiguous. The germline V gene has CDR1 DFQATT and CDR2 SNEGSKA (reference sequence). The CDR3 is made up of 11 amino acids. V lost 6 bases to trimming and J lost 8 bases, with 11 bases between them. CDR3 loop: CSAGSGDEQFF. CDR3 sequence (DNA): TGCAGTGCCGGGTCGGGCGATGAGCAGTTCTTC.

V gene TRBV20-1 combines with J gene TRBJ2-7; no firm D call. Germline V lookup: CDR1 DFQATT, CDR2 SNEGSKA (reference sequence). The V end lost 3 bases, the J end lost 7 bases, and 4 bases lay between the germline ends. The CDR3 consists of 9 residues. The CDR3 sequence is CSASIEQYF. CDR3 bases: TGCAGTGCTAGTATTGAGCAGTACTTC.

The CDR3 is CASSWGAGSGEFYEQYF. As DNA, the CDR3 is TGTGCCAGCAGTTGGGGAGCGGGTAGCGGGGAGTTTTACGAGCAGTACTTC. This chain uses TRBV28 with TRBJ2-7, with TRBD2 matching over 8 bases. The ends lost 4 bases at V and 4 bases at J; junction bases unmatched: 15. CDR1 and CDR2 from the germline V gene are MDHEN and SYDVKM. This CDR3 is built from 17 residues.

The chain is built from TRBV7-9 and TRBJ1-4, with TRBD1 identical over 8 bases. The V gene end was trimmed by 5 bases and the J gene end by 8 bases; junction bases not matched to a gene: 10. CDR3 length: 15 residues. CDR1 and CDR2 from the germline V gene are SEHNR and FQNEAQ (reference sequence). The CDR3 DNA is TGTGCCAGCAGCCCCGACAGGGGAACTGCCGAAAAACTGTTTTTT. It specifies CASSPDRGTAEKLFF.

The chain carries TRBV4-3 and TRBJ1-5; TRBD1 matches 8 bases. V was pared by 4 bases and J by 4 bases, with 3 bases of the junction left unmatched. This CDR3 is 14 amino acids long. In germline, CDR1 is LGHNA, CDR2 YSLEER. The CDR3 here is CASSRTGGNQPQHF. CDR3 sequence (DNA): TGCGCCAGCAGCCGCACAGGGGGGAATCAGCCCCAGCATTTT.

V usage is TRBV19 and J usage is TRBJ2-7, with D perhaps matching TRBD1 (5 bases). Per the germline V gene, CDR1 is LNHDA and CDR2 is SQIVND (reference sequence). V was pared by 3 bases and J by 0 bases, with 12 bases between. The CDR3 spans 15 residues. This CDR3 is CASSITGYSSYEQYF. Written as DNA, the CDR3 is TGTGCCAGTAGTATTACAGGCTACAGCTCCTACGAGCAGTACTTC.

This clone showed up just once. The CDR3 loop is CASSTQTPPHGYTF. CDR3 sequence (DNA): TGTGCCAGCAGCACACAGACCCCTCCCCATGGCTACACCTTC. The chain joins TRBV5-6 to TRBJ1-2, with D hard to call. The V and J ends lost 4 bases and 6 bases respectively, with 16 bases between them. The CDR3 spans 14 residues. The germline gives CDR1 SGHDT, CDR2 YYEEEE.

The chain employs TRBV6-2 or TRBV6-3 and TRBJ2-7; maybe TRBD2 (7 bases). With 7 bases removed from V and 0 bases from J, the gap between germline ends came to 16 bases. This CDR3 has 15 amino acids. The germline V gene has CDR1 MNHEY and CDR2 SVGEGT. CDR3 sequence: CASIPGGHISYEQYF. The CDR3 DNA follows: TGTGCCAGCATCCCGGGGGGCCACATCTCCTACGAGCAGTACTTC.